The rows below give T cell receptor beta chains drawn from one sample of a study of T cell changes during pregnancy in multiple sclerosis. TCRdb's copy holds only in-frame clones and misses some; the assay was immunoSEQ multiplex PCR. The table lists tens of thousands of clones, about 91% of them singletons. The sample consisted of CD4+ T cells from peripheral blood mononuclear cells, taken in the first trimester of pregnancy. These receptors all come from a female donor with multiple sclerosis, enrolled in a pregnancy study. The CDR3 runs from the conserved cysteine through the conserved F or W. The order of the fields is clone size, J gene, D gene, V gene, CDR3 DNA, CDR3 protein. D genes are given only for firm matches. Size is stated for part of the rows, as once, few or many counts, or as a class when the clone is expanded.

size: -; J: TRBJ2-5; D: -; V: TRBV4-1; DNA: TGCGCCAGCAGGCCCCGGCCTCTAGGGGACCAAGAGACCCAGTACTTC; CDR3: CASRPRPLGDQETQYF
size: -; J: TRBJ1-4; D: -; V: TRBV30; DNA: TGTGCCTGGAGTCTCTTAAATGAAAAACTGTTTTTT; CDR3: CAWSLLNEKLFF
size: -; J: TRBJ1-2; D: -; V: TRBV19; DNA: TGTGCCAGTAGTCCAAGAGAACGGGGCTACACCTTC; CDR3: CASSPRERGYTF
size: -; J: TRBJ2-1; D: TRBD2; V: TRBV7-9; DNA: TGTGCCAGCAGCCCACTAGCGGGAACTAACATCTACAATGAGCAGTTCTTC; CDR3: CASSPLAGTNIYNEQFF
size: -; J: TRBJ2-1; D: -; V: TRBV5-4; DNA: TGTGCCAGCAGCTTGAGCCACAATGAGCAGTTCTTC; CDR3: CASSLSHNEQFF
size: -; J: TRBJ2-3; D: -; V: TRBV5-5; DNA: TGTGCCAGCAGCGGTGGCTCATCCGATACCGGCACAGATACGCAGTATTTT; CDR3: CASSGGSSDTGTDTQYF
size: -; J: TRBJ2-3; D: -; V: TRBV28; DNA: TGTGCCAGCAGTTCCTCTGAGGTCGGGAGCCCTAACACAGATACGCAGTATTTT; CDR3: CASSSSEVGSPNTDTQYF
size: -; J: TRBJ2-7; D: TRBD2; V: TRBV19; DNA: TGTGCCAGTAGTAGGGGTCGTGGCGGGAGAAACTACGAGCAGTACTTC; CDR3: CASSRGRGGRNYEQYF
size: -; J: TRBJ2-1; D: TRBD1; V: TRBV6-5; DNA: TGTGCCAGCAGACCCGGACAGGGTGGAGAGCAGTTCTTC; CDR3: CASRPGQGGEQFF
size: -; J: TRBJ2-7; D: TRBD2; V: TRBV27; DNA: TGTGCCAGCAGACGAATAGCGGGAGAAATCTACGAGCAGTACTTC; CDR3: CASRRIAGEIYEQYF
size: -; J: TRBJ2-2; D: -; V: TRBV30; DNA: TGTGCCTGGAGGGGAGGCGGGGAGCTGTTTTTT; CDR3: CAWRGGGELFF
size: -; J: TRBJ1-4; D: -; V: TRBV30; DNA: TGTGCCTGGAGTAGGGGGAGAGAAGAAAAACTGTTTTTT; CDR3: CAWSRGREEKLFF
size: -; J: TRBJ1-1; D: TRBD1; V: TRBV28; DNA: TGTGCCAGCAGTTGGGACAGGGATACTGAAGCTTTCTTT; CDR3: CASSWDRDTEAFF
size: -; J: TRBJ2-7; D: -; V: TRBV5-4; DNA: TGTGCCAGCAGCCGACGTGGGCAGTCCCTCTACGAGCAGTACTTC; CDR3: CASSRRGQSLYEQYF
size: -; J: TRBJ2-2; D: -; V: TRBV19; DNA: TGTGCCAGTTCGTGGTCGGCAGGGAAGGGCGGGGAGCTGTTTTTT; CDR3: CASSWSAGKGGELFF
size: -; J: TRBJ1-4; D: -; V: TRBV7-9; DNA: TGTGCCAGCAGCCCCCATTTGGGCACTAATGAAAAACTGTTTTTT; CDR3: CASSPHLGTNEKLFF
size: -; J: TRBJ2-5; D: TRBD1; V: TRBV5-1; DNA: TGCGCCAGCAGCTGGGGGACAGGTCAGGAGACCCAGTACTTC; CDR3: CASSWGTGQETQYF
size: few; J: TRBJ1-1; D: TRBD1; V: TRBV6-1; DNA: TGTGCCAGCAGTGATCAGGGGGCTTCCACTGAAGCTTTCTTT; CDR3: CASSDQGASTEAFF
size: -; J: TRBJ2-1; D: TRBD2; V: TRBV14; DNA: TGTGCCAGCAGCCTCCGTCGGGGGGGGCCAGACAATGAGCAGTTCTTC; CDR3: CASSLRRGGPDNEQFF
size: -; J: TRBJ2-7; D: -; V: TRBV6-1; DNA: TGTGCCAGCCAGGGGGTGAGCGGGAGTTTATACGAGCAGTACTTC; CDR3: CASQGVSGSLYEQYF
size: -; J: TRBJ2-7; D: TRBD2; V: TRBV7-9; DNA: TGTGCCAGCAGCCGCATTAGCGGGACGCAGTACGAGCAGTACTTC; CDR3: CASSRISGTQYEQYF
size: -; J: TRBJ2-7; D: -; V: TRBV6-1; DNA: TGTGCCAGCATATCGAGACAGAGCTCCTACGAGCAGTACTTC; CDR3: CASISRQSSYEQYF
size: once; J: TRBJ2-5; D: -; V: TRBV7-8; DNA: TGTGCCAGCAGCTTAGCGAACTATTACGCCCAAGAAGAGACCCAGTACTTC; CDR3: CASSLANYYAQEETQYF
size: -; J: TRBJ2-3; D: TRBD1; V: TRBV19; DNA: TGTGCCAGTAGTATAACCGGGACAGGGGCAGATACGCAGTATTTT; CDR3: CASSITGTGADTQYF
size: -; J: TRBJ1-2; D: TRBD1; V: TRBV19; DNA: TGTGCCAGTAGTACGCGGACAGGTGGGCGTGTGAATGGCTACACCTTC; CDR3: CASSTRTGGRVNGYTF